One and the same sample provided the 24 T cell receptor beta chains below, sequenced in a study of CD4 T cells in relation to SARS-CoV-2 and coronaviruses. No antigen is known for these receptors. Libraries were prepared by immunoSEQ multiplex PCR; TCRdb keeps only in-frame clonotypes and omits some of them. Of 25,000 to 30,000 clones listed, around 78% are singletons. Unexposed donor CD4+ T cells date from about 2011-2018, before the COVID-19 pandemic. The cells were cultured for around ten days before CD4+ T cells were isolated. The sequencing sample was made of CD4+ T cells from PBMCs, cultured in vitro. All receptors come from a human donor in good health.

The gene calls are TRBV28 and TRBJ1-4, with 8 positions matching TRBD1. V lost 5 bases to trimming and J lost 8 bases; unmatched junction nucleotides: 4. The germline CDR1 and CDR2 sequences are MDHEN and SYDVKM. The CDR3 is 13 residues long. CDR3 DNA sequence: TGTGCCAGCAGTCCGGACAGGGTGGAAAAACTGTTTTTT. Its protein product is CASSPDRVEKLFF.

The chain combines TRBV7-3 with TRBJ2-1, with 12 bases fitting TRBD2. CDR1 is SGHTA, CDR2 FQGTGA, per germline. The CDR3 is 15 residues long. J lost 9 bases, V lost 2 bases, and 5 bases had no gene match. The CDR3 DNA follows: TGTGCCAGCAGCTTATTCCTAGCGGGAGGGCGTGAGCAGTTCTTC. It is translated as CASSLFLAGGREQFF.

This clone was observed a handful of times. Here the CDR3 DNA reads TGTGCCAGCAGCCAAGCGGGACTAGCGGGAGGGCCGCAGTACTTC. Translation gives CASSQAGLAGGPQYF. The gene calls are TRBV3-1 (or the pseudogene TRBV3-2) and TRBJ2-7, with TRBD2 matching 16 bases. CDR1 is LGHDT, CDR2 YNNKEL, per germline (reference sequence). Trimming cost V 1 base and J 9 bases; bases outside gene matches: 3. The CDR3 totals 15 residues.

This clone was counted only a few times. The CDR3 is CASSQDAPGGSGRATDTQYF. The CDR3 coding sequence is TGTGCCAGCAGCCAAGATGCCCCCGGTGGTAGCGGGAGAGCCACAGATACGCAGTATTTT. The rearrangement uses TRBV3-1 (or the pseudogene TRBV3-2) and TRBJ2-3; TRBD2 matches 9 bases. The CDR3 totals 20 residues. Trimming took 0 bases from V and 2 from J; bases not matched to a gene: 15. Per germline, CDR1 LGHDT and CDR2 YNNKEL (reference sequence).

The rearrangement joins TRBV6-5 to TRBJ2-2, with D perhaps TRBD1 (6 bases). The CDR3 is 15 residues long. Trimming took 6 bases from V and 1 from J, leaving 12 bases between them. CDR1 and CDR2 from the germline V gene are MNHEY and SVGAGI. The CDR3 loop reads CASSLQGRNTGELFF. The CDR3 region has the DNA TGTGCCAGCAGCCTGCAGGGGAGGAACACCGGGGAGCTGTTTTTT.

The CDR3 spells CASSVASRDSPLHF. In DNA, the CDR3 is TGTGCCAGCAGCGTAGCTAGCAGGGATTCACCCCTCCACTTT. The J gene is TRBJ1-6, the V gene TRBV9; tentative D call: TRBD1 (5 bases). CDR1 SGDLS and CDR2 YYNGEE come from the germline V gene. CDR3 length equals 14 residues. Trimming stripped 0 bases from V and 8 bases from J, with 9 bases between.

V usage is TRBV19 and J usage is TRBJ2-7; TRBD1 matches at 10 bases. The CDR3 length is 14 residues. Germline values: CDR1 LNHDA, CDR2 SQIVND (reference sequence). Losses at the gene ends were 5 bases for V and 5 bases for J; bases not matched to a gene: 6. CDR3 sequence: CASSGQGGFDEQYF. DNA of the CDR3: TGTGCCAGTAGTGGACAGGGGGGTTTCGACGAGCAGTACTTC. Together with reference TRBV19 and TRBJ2-7, the CDR3 gives the full variable domain: DGGITQSPKYLFRKEGQNVTLSCEQNLNHDAMYWYRQDPGQGLRLIYYSQIVNDFQKGDIAEGYSVSREKKESFPLTVTSAQKNPTAFYLCASSGQGGFDEQYFGPGTRLTVT.

Only one count was recorded for this clone. The CDR3 bases are TGTGCCAGCAGCCCGCCGGGACAGTGGGGTCAAGAGACCCAGTACTTC. Protein: CASSPPGQWGQETQYF. J is TRBJ2-5 and V is TRBV5-4, with 7 bases matching TRBD1. There are 16 residues in the CDR3. The ends lost 4 bases at V and 2 bases at J; junction bases unmatched: 11. Germline values: CDR1 SGHNT, CDR2 YYREEE (reference sequence).

This clone has a single count. CDR3 sequence reads: CASSLAPSGSTDTQYF. Written as DNA, the CDR3 is TGTGCCAGCAGCTTAGCGCCTAGCGGGTCCACAGATACGCAGTATTTT. The rearrangement links TRBV7-2 to TRBJ2-3, with 8 bases fitting TRBD2. This CDR3 has 16 amino acids. The V segment lost 0 bases and the J segment 2 bases; nucleotides outside the gene matches: 4. Per germline, CDR1 SGHTA and CDR2 FQGNSA. Full variable domain (remainder filled in from reference TRBV7-2 and TRBJ2-3): GAGVSQSPSNKVTEKGKDVELRCDPISGHTALYWYRQSLGQGLEFLIYFQGNSAPDKSGLPSDRFSAERTGGSVSTLTIQRTQQEDSAVYLCASSLAPSGSTDTQYFGPGTRLTVL.

This clone was seen a handful of times. This chain uses TRBV5-1 with TRBJ2-7; 11 bases line up with TRBD1. Germline V CDR1 and CDR2: SGHRS, YFSETQ. V was pared by 6 bases and J by 4 bases, with 3 bases of the junction left unmatched. The CDR3 length is 13 residues. This chain's CDR3 is CASTGQGAYEQYF. CDR3 nucleotide sequence: TGCGCCAGCACAGGACAGGGGGCTTACGAGCAGTACTTC. The variable domain in full, with the rest retrieved from reference TRBV5-1 and TRBJ2-7, is KAGVTQTPRYLIKTRGQQVTLSCSPISGHRSVSWYQQTPGQGLQFLFEYFSETQRNKGNFPGRFSGRQFSNSRSEMNVSTLELGDSALYLCASTGQGAYEQYFGPGTRLTVT.

The chain uses TRBV12-3 or TRBV12-4 and TRBJ1-3, with D tentatively TRBD1 (5 bases). The CDR3 contains 13 residues. Trimming took off 7 bases at V and 4 bases at J, with 11 bases between the two ends. The CDR3 region has the DNA TGTGCCAGCACCCCGGGGGTCGGAAACACCATATATTTT. It codes for CASTPGVGNTIYF.

The rearrangement links TRBV21-1 to TRBJ2-1; the D call of TRBD2 is as the table states it, not checked on the DNA. TRBV21-1 is a pseudogene locus. CDR3 length: 18 residues. The CDR3 sequence: CASSKELGLHNSYNEQFF. The DNA of the CDR3 is TGTGCCAGCAGCAAGGAGCTAGGACTCCATAACTCCTACAATGAGCAGTTCTTC.

The chain is built from TRBV10-3 and TRBJ1-4; no definite D call. CDR3 length: 15 amino acids. The germline V and J ends were trimmed by 3 bases and 7 bases, with 15 bases remaining between them. Germline V gene sequence: CDR1 ENHRY, CDR2 SYGVKD. CDR3 region: CAISDMGAGREKLFF. CDR3 coding DNA: TGTGCCATCAGTGATATGGGAGCGGGTCGTGAAAAACTGTTTTTT.

A few counts support this clone. V and J are TRBV9 and TRBJ2-6; D is possibly TRBD1 (6 bases). Per germline, CDR1 SGDLS and CDR2 YYNGEE. V lost 4 bases and J 5 bases, leaving 19 bases between the germline ends. This CDR3 is 17 amino acids long. This CDR3 reads CASSTPRVGAWANVLTF. For the CDR3, the DNA is TGTGCCAGCAGCACCCCCCGGGTGGGGGCTTGGGCCAACGTCCTGACTTTC. Drawing the rest from reference TRBV9 and TRBJ2-6, the complete variable domain is DSGVTQTPKHLITATGQRVTLRCSPRSGDLSVYWYQQSLDQGLQFLIQYYNGEERAKGNILERFSAQQFPDLHSELNLSSLELGDSALYFCASSTPRVGAWANVLTFGAGSRLTVL.

V gene TRBV10-3 combines with J gene TRBJ1-1; a possible D gene is TRBD1 (6 bases). With 7 bases removed from V and 1 base from J, the gap between germline ends came to 10 bases. The CDR3 extends over 13 amino acids. Germline assignment: CDR1 ENHRY and CDR2 SYGVKD. As DNA, the CDR3 is TGTGCCATCAACCCGGGGGCGAACACTGAAGCTTTCTTT. It is translated as CAINPGANTEAFF.

The CDR3 DNA sequence: TGTGCCAGCAGCTTAGTTAGCGGGGGTTCCTATGAGCAGTTCTTC. Its protein is CASSLVSGGSYEQFF. The chain uses TRBV11-3 and TRBJ2-1; 9 bases map to TRBD2. The CDR3 spans 15 residues. Germline V gene data show CDR1 as SGHNT and CDR2 as YENEEA. J was trimmed by 8 bases and V by 1 base; bases with no gene match: 6.

The chain has TRBV6-5 and TRBJ2-7, with D possibly TRBD2 on 6 matching bases. Deletions cut 0 bases from V and 2 bases from J, with 8 bases between. Germline V gives CDR1 MNHEY, CDR2 SVGAGI. The CDR3 sequence is 14 residues long. The CDR3 sequence is CASSYSRTTYEQYF. CDR3 bases: TGTGCCAGCAGTTACTCGAGGACTACCTACGAGCAGTACTTC.

The V gene is TRBV19, the J gene TRBJ1-6; 9 bases are a match to TRBD1. This CDR3 has 15 amino acids. Unmatched junction bases numbered 6, after V lost 4 bases and J lost 8 bases. Germline CDR1 LNHDA, CDR2 SQIVND (reference sequence). The CDR3 spells CASSTIDRGDSPLHF. CDR3 nucleotide sequence: TGTGCCAGTAGTACAATAGACAGGGGGGATTCACCCCTCCACTTT.

The chain has TRBV5-1 and TRBJ1-4; no reliable D call. Germline CDR1 is SGHRS and CDR2 is YFSETQ. The V gene lost 2 bases and the J gene lost 5 bases, with 16 bases spanning the gap. This CDR3 has 16 amino acids. The CDR3 loop is CASSLYTQGINEKLFF. CDR3 DNA: TGCGCCAGCAGCTTATACACCCAAGGAATAAATGAAAAACTGTTTTTT.

The chain employs TRBV6-5 and TRBJ2-3; D gene ambiguous. Trimming cost V 2 bases and J 4 bases, with 4 bases left between them. The CDR3 extends over 12 amino acids. The germline gives CDR1 MNHEY, CDR2 SVGAGI. CDR3 coding DNA: TGTGCCAGCAGTTACGACCCAGATACGCAGTATTTT. Protein: CASSYDPDTQYF.

For the CDR3, the DNA is TGTGCCAGCAGCGTTAGGGACCTCGCCTACGAGCAGTACTTC. As protein: CASSVRDLAYEQYF. The rearrangement links TRBV9 to TRBJ2-7, with D perhaps matching TRBD1 or TRBD2 (5 bases each). There are 14 residues in the CDR3. Germline-derived CDR1 and CDR2 are SGDLS and YYNGEE. With 2 bases removed from V and 2 bases from J, the gap between germline ends came to 11 bases.

The rearrangement joins TRBV7-2 to TRBJ2-2, with TRBD1 matching 7 bases. Looked up from germline, CDR1 is SGHTA and CDR2 is FQGNSA. The CDR3 runs 16 residues. V was clipped by 6 bases and J by 6 bases; unmatched bases: 13. The CDR3 region is CASRGRQGTSAGELFF. The CDR3 nucleotides read TGTGCCAGCAGAGGGCGACAGGGTACTTCGGCCGGGGAGCTGTTTTTT.

The rearrangement uses TRBV7-8 and TRBJ2-5; 8 bases fit TRBD1. Germline assignment: CDR1 SGHVS and CDR2 FQNEAQ. CDR3 length: 16 residues. Losses at the gene ends were 0 bases for V and 2 bases for J; bases not matched to a gene: 5. The CDR3 nucleotides are TGTGCCAGCAGCTTAGCGGCAGGGGGCCGACAAGAGACCCAGTACTTC. It is translated as CASSLAAGGRQETQYF.

This chain uses TRBV5-1 with TRBJ2-3; D ambiguous. Trimming cost V 4 bases and J 3 bases, with 15 bases left between them. The CDR3 runs to 15 residues. CDR1 is SGHRS, CDR2 YFSETQ, per germline. CDR3 coding DNA: TGCGCCAGCAGCATTGGACCAGAAGGTACAGATACGCAGTATTTT. Protein: CASSIGPEGTDTQYF. The full variable domain, rest sourced from reference TRBV5-1 and TRBJ2-3, is KAGVTQTPRYLIKTRGQQVTLSCSPISGHRSVSWYQQTPGQGLQFLFEYFSETQRNKGNFPGRFSGRQFSNSRSEMNVSTLELGDSALYLCASSIGPEGTDTQYFGPGTRLTVL.